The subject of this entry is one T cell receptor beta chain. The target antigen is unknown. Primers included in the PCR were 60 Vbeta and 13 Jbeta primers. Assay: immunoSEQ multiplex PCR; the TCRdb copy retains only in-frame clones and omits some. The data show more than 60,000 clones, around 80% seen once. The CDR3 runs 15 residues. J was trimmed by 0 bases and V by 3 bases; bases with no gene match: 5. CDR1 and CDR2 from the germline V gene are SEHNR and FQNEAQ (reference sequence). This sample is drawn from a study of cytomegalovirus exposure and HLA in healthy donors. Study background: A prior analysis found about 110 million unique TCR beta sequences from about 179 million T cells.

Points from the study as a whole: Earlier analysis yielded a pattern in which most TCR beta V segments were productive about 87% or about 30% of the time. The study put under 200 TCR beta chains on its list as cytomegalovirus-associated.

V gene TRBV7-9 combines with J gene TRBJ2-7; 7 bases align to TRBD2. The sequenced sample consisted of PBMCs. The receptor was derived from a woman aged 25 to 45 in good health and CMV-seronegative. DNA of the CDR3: TGTGCCAGCAGCTTGGGAGGGCGGAGCTCCTACGAGCAGTACTTC. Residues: CASSLGGRSSYEQYF.